The T cell receptor (beta chain) described here comes from a study of metastatic and nonmetastatic thyroid tumors. Nobody among the patients had been given any treatment before thyroid surgery. This clone was seen ten or more times. The CDR3 has 12 amino acids. Per the germline V gene, CDR1 is GTSNPN and CDR2 is SVGIG (reference sequence). Trimming took 3 bases from V and 9 from J, leaving 15 bases between them. In the study's own analysis: A distant-metastasis classifier for papillary thyroid cancer was built using CDR3 differences across clinicopathological groups. TCRdb re-clonotyped the PCR reads via MiXCR. The V and J calls here are based on TCRdb, not the publication. There are some 45,000 clones in the sample; 15% to 20% occur only once, and around 20% lies in the top ten.

The receptor was isolated from a female donor with papillary thyroid cancer or a benign thyroid nodule (not recorded which). Some clones in this sample may be carry-over from other donors' samples. Material: blood. V usage is TRBV30 and J usage is TRBJ2-7; TRBD1 is a possible D gene (5 bases). CDR3 residues: CAWSGQGGSQYF. DNA for the CDR3: TGTGCCTGGAGCGGGCAGGGTGGTTCGCAGTACTTC. Full variable domain (rest looked up from reference TRBV30 and TRBJ2-7): SQTIHQWPATLVQPVGSPLSLECTVEGTSNPNLYWYRQAAGRGLQLLFYSVGIGQISSEVPQNLSASRPQDRQFILSSKKLLLSDSGFYLCAWSGQGGSQYFGPGTRLTVT.